The rows below give T cell receptor beta chains drawn from one sample of a study of blood T cell repertoires in COVID-19. Libraries were prepared by immunoSEQ multiplex PCR; TCRdb keeps only in-frame clonotypes and omits some of them. The sample contains under 300,000 clones, around 86% of which appear only once. Source material: peripheral blood. The receptor set was obtained from a human donor in a cohort sampled during active COVID-19. Both conserved end residues are part of each CDR3. The D gene is left open where the match is weak. The listing skips clone size in some rows; elsewhere it reads once, few, many or a size class.

clone_size	v_call	d_call	j_call	cdr3_nt	cdr3_aa
.	TRBV5-1	.	TRBJ2-7	TGCGCCAGCAGCTTGGGAACAGGGCCCCTCTACGAGCAGTACTTC	CASSLGTGPLYEQYF
once	TRBV29-1	.	TRBJ1-2	TGCAGCGTAGACAGGAACTATGGCTACACCTTC	CSVDRNYGYTF
.	TRBV2	TRBD1	TRBJ1-4	TGTGCCAGCAGTCTGGGACAGGGCCGGCCTGAAAAACTGTTTTTT	CASSLGQGRPEKLFF
.	TRBV25-1	.	TRBJ1-4	TGTGCCAGCAGTGACCCTTCAACAGGGACCTATAATGAAAAACTGTTTTTT	CASSDPSTGTYNEKLFF
few	TRBV6-5	.	TRBJ1-1	TGTGCCAGCAGTTACGCGTCGACAGGGAACACTGAAGCTTTCTTT	CASSYASTGNTEAFF
.	TRBV10-3	.	TRBJ2-7	TGTGCCGCACAGGGTTTCCTGGGGGAGCAGTACTTC	CAAQGFLGEQYF
.	TRBV4-1	.	TRBJ2-2	TGCGCCAGCAGCCAAGGCCCGGGGAGATTCGACACCGGGGAGCTGTTTTTT	CASSQGPGRFDTGELFF
.	TRBV6-4	TRBD1	TRBJ2-7	TGTGCCAGAAGAGGACAGGAAGAGGACGAGCAGTACTTC	CARRGQEEDEQYF
.	TRBV7-2	TRBD2	TRBJ2-7	TGTGCCAGCAGCCTGAGAGCGGGAGGGCCGTACGAGCAGTACTTC	CASSLRAGGPYEQYF
few	TRBV18	.	TRBJ2-3	TGTGCCAGCTCACGACTTCCTTATCACGACACAGATACGCAGTATTTT	CASSRLPYHDTDTQYF
.	TRBV25-1	TRBD2	TRBJ2-1	TGTGCCAGCAGTGAGTCTCAGCGGGAGATTGGGGAGCAGTTCTTC	CASSESQREIGEQFF
.	TRBV4-3	TRBD2	TRBJ2-3	TGCGCCAGCAGCCAAGGGCTAGCGGAGGTGGGTACGCAGTATTTT	CASSQGLAEVGTQYF
.	TRBV7-2	TRBD1	TRBJ2-1	TGTGCCAGCAGCTTAGTCGGGACAGGGGCCAATGAGCAGTTCTTC	CASSLVGTGANEQFF
few	TRBV29-1	.	TRBJ1-1	TGCAGCGTCCACAACCAGGGTAACACTGAAGCTTTCTTT	CSVHNQGNTEAFF
.	TRBV5-1	TRBD2	TRBJ2-1	TGCGCCAGCAGCTTACTAGCGGGAAGGAAGGATGAGCAGTTCTTC	CASSLLAGRKDEQFF
once	TRBV7-9	.	TRBJ2-7	TGTGCCAGCAGCCGGATGTGGCGGGAAGCCCCCTACGAGCAGTACTTC	CASSRMWREAPYEQYF
.	TRBV6-5	.	TRBJ2-7	TGTGCCAGCAGTTACCGGGAAACCAGTAACTACGAGCAGTACTTC	CASSYRETSNYEQYF
.	TRBV19	.	TRBJ1-6	TGTGCCGCAGGTGGGAGCGGCAATTCACCCCTCCACTTT	CAAGGSGNSPLHF
.	TRBV11-3	TRBD2	TRBJ2-1	TGTGCCAGCAGCTTCCTCGGGACTAGCGGCTACAATGAGCAGTTCTTC	CASSFLGTSGYNEQFF
.	TRBV13	.	TRBJ2-2	TGTGCCAGCAGCTCCCTGAACACCGGGGAGCTGTTTTTT	CASSSLNTGELFF
.	TRBV7-2	.	TRBJ2-3	TGTGCCAGCAGCTTGCAAGCCACAGATACGCAGTATTTT	CASSLQATDTQYF
.	TRBV2	.	TRBJ2-3	TGTGCCAGCAGCAAGGGACTTCCTAGCACAGATACGCAGTATTTT	CASSKGLPSTDTQYF
.	TRBV18	.	TRBJ2-7	TGTGCCAGCTCACCAGGCGTCGCTAGCAACGCCTACGAGCAGTACTTC	CASSPGVASNAYEQYF